These 17 T cell receptor beta chains share one sample of origin, sequenced in a study of cytomegalovirus exposure and HLA in healthy donors (dated by TCRdb to about 2017). Library preparation employed the immunoSEQ multiplex PCR assay. For the multiplex PCR, a mixture combining 60 forward primers for TCR Vbeta segments and 13 reverse primers for TCR Jbeta segments was used. Not all clones reach the TCRdb copy of this immuneACCESS table, which keeps in-frame sequences only. Checked studies attribute under half of the gap to unresolved V genes and leave the rest unexplained. In this sample the table shows 150,000 to 200,000 clones, over 80% of which occur a single time. 2.3% of the sample rests with the top ten. The sample was PBMCs. These receptors were taken from a male donor in good health and CMV-seronegative.

As for this clone: Within the sample, other DNA sequences also encode this same CDR3. J is TRBJ2-5 and V is TRBV27, with 8 bases fitting TRBD2. The germline CDR1 and CDR2 sequences are MNHEY and SMNVEV (reference sequence). This CDR3 comprises 14 residues. Germline trimming cut 1 base from V and 2 bases from J; bases unmatched to any gene: 0. The CDR3 DNA sequence: TGTGCCAGCAGTTTATTAGCGGGGCAAGAGACCCAGTACTTC. Its protein is CASSLLAGQETQYF.

This clone has a handful of counts. The chain combines TRBV27 with TRBJ1-1; perhaps TRBD1 as D (5 bases). The CDR3 extends over 14 amino acids. The germline V gene encodes CDR1 MNHEY and CDR2 SMNVEV (reference sequence). The V and J ends lost 5 bases and 4 bases respectively, with 14 bases between them. The CDR3, as DNA: TGTGCCAGCAGTCCGATAGGGGTTTTCACTGAAGCTTTCTTT. Translating it yields CASSPIGVFTEAFF.

The rearrangement links TRBV7-9 to TRBJ2-1; possibly TRBD2 for D (5 bases). The CDR3 covers 15 residues. Looked up from germline, CDR1 is SEHNR and CDR2 is FQNEAQ (reference sequence). V dropped 5 bases and J dropped 6 bases, with 17 bases sitting between them. The CDR3 reads CASSPALLVSNEQFF. CDR3 DNA sequence: TGTGCCAGCAGCCCGGCCCTACTAGTAAGCAATGAGCAGTTCTTC.

The chain uses TRBV5-1 and TRBJ2-1, with 8 bases matching TRBD2. The CDR3 is made up of 15 amino acids. With 6 bases clipped from V and 4 bases from J, the junction kept 9 bases outside the gene matches. Germline CDR1 and CDR2: SGHRS and YFSETQ. The CDR3 loop is CASTPAGVTYNEQFF. The CDR3 nucleotides are TGCGCCAGCACCCCAGCGGGGGTTACTTACAATGAGCAGTTCTTC.

The J gene is TRBJ2-2, the V gene TRBV15; TRBD1 matches 7 bases. Germline CDR1 reads LNHNV; CDR2 reads YYDKDF (reference sequence). The CDR3 runs 17 residues. J lost 1 base, V lost 0 bases, and 5 bases had no gene match. As DNA, the CDR3 is TGTGCCACCAGCAGAGATTTTGGGACAGTGAACACCGGGGAGCTGTTTTTT. Its translation is CATSRDFGTVNTGELFF.

The rearrangement links TRBV5-1 to TRBJ2-6, with D possibly being TRBD2 (7 bases). The germline CDR1 and CDR2 sequences are SGHRS and YFSETQ. Trimming pared 4 bases from V and 2 bases from J, leaving 13 bases between. The CDR3 sequence is 16 residues long. CDR3 sequence (DNA): TGCGCCAGCAGCACCCTAGGGGGGGCTGGGGCCAACGTCCTGACTTTC. Translation: CASSTLGGAGANVLTF. Variable domain in full (rest from reference TRBV5-1 and TRBJ2-6): KAGVTQTPRYLIKTRGQQVTLSCSPISGHRSVSWYQQTPGQGLQFLFEYFSETQRNKGNFPGRFSGRQFSNSRSEMNVSTLELGDSALYLCASSTLGGAGANVLTFGAGSRLTVL.

The gene calls are TRBV19 and TRBJ2-2; the match to TRBD1 covers 10 bases. CDR3 size: 18 residues. Germline V gene sequence: CDR1 LNHDA, CDR2 SQIVND (reference sequence). V lost 4 bases and J lost 5; bases outside the gene matches: 13. The CDR3 DNA sequence: TGTGCCAGTAGTAAGGGATATGAGACAGGGGGCGGAACCGGGGAGCTGTTTTTT. It translates to CASSKGYETGGGTGELFF.

The rearrangement links TRBV27 to TRBJ1-6; D call uncertain. The germline V and J ends were trimmed by 3 bases and 0 bases, with 9 bases remaining between them. Germline values: CDR1 MNHEY, CDR2 SMNVEV (reference sequence). CDR3 length: 16 residues. For the CDR3, the DNA is TGTGCCAGCAGTTTGCACCTGAGCTCCTATAATTCACCCCTCCACTTT. Translated, it gives CASSLHLSSYNSPLHF.

The chain has TRBV4-2 and TRBJ2-1, with 8 nucleotides matching TRBD2. The germline V gene encodes CDR1 LGHNA and CDR2 YNFKEQ. With 4 bases clipped from V and 8 bases from J, the junction kept 10 bases outside the gene matches. The CDR3 has 15 residues. The CDR3 nucleotides read TGTGCCAGCAGCCGGGGGCTAGCGGGCAACTATGAGCAGTTCTTC. Residues: CASSRGLAGNYEQFF.

The chain joins TRBV19 to TRBJ2-5, with 7 bases that match TRBD1. V was pared by 5 bases and J by 4 bases, with 7 bases of the junction left unmatched. Germline CDR1 LNHDA, CDR2 SQIVND (reference sequence). The CDR3 runs to 14 residues. CDR3 sequence reads: CASSLTGFSETQYF. The CDR3 bases are TGTGCCAGTAGTTTGACAGGGTTTTCAGAGACCCAGTACTTC.

This chain connects TRBV6-5 to TRBJ2-7, with 9 bases matching TRBD1. The CDR3 spans 14 residues. In germline, CDR1 is MNHEY, CDR2 SVGAGI. V shed 6 bases and J 5 bases; nucleotides not matched to a gene: 8. This CDR3 is CASSPGTGKHEQYF. Written as DNA, the CDR3 is TGTGCCAGCAGCCCCGGGACAGGGAAACACGAGCAGTACTTC.

The chain combines TRBV7-6 with TRBJ1-1; tentative D call: TRBD1 (6 bases). Germline loops: CDR1 SGHVS, CDR2 FNYEAQ. The CDR3 totals 14 residues. The V end was cut by 3 bases, the J end by 11 bases, with 19 bases between. CDR3 DNA: TGTGCCAGCAGCTTCGGTATAGCGGGGGCGGTGGCTTTCTTT. This translates into CASSFGIAGAVAFF.

J is TRBJ2-2 and V is TRBV19; TRBD2 is a possible D gene (7 bases). CDR1 and CDR2 (germline): LNHDA, SQIVND (reference sequence). With 2 bases removed from V and 5 bases from J, the gap between germline ends came to 15 bases. The CDR3 sequence is 16 residues long. CDR3 region: CASSIKRGGRTGELFF. The CDR3 DNA reads as TGTGCCAGTAGTATAAAGAGGGGGGGACGGACCGGGGAGCTGTTTTTT.

The V and J genes are TRBV11-3 and TRBJ2-3, with D maybe TRBD1 (7 bases). Per the germline V gene, CDR1 is SGHNT and CDR2 is YENEEA. CDR3 length: 16 amino acids. Trimming took off 2 bases at V and 2 bases at J, with 14 bases between the two ends. The CDR3 DNA reads TGTGCCAGCAGCTTACGGGGGACAGAGGACACAGATACGCAGTATTTT. Its protein product is CASSLRGTEDTDTQYF. Complete variable domain (other parts from reference TRBV11-3 and TRBJ2-3): EAGVVQSPRYKIIEKKQPVAFWCNPISGHNTLYWYLQNLGQGPELLIRYENEEAVDDSQLPKDRFSAERLKGVDSTLKIQPAELGDSAVYLCASSLRGTEDTDTQYFGPGTRLTVL.

This chain links TRBV5-1 with TRBJ2-7, with D perhaps matching TRBD2 (5 bases). Trimming stripped 0 bases from V and 6 bases from J, with 16 bases between. CDR3 length equals 15 residues. Germline V lookup: CDR1 SGHRS, CDR2 YFSETQ. The CDR3 protein is CASSLGFGGRGEQYF. The CDR3 nucleotides are TGCGCCAGCAGCTTGGGATTTGGAGGACGAGGCGAGCAGTACTTC.

This sequence joins TRBV5-5 and TRBJ1-1; 7 bases are a match to TRBD1. This CDR3 is built from 14 residues. V gave up 0 bases and J gave up 3 bases; unmatched junction bases: 2. Germline loops: CDR1 SGHKS, CDR2 YYEKEE (reference sequence). The CDR3 nucleotides are TGTGCCAGCAGCTTGGTTACAGGGGACACTGAAGCTTTCTTT. Translation gives CASSLVTGDTEAFF.

V usage is TRBV9 and J usage is TRBJ2-3; D possibly corresponds to TRBD2 (6 bases). The V gene lost 2 bases and the J gene lost 1 base, with 17 bases spanning the gap. CDR3 length equals 17 residues. The germline V gene has CDR1 SGDLS and CDR2 YYNGEE. CDR3 nucleotides: TGTGCCAGCAGCGTCCGATTATCTAGCGAGGGCACAGATACGCAGTATTTT. This encodes CASSVRLSSEGTDTQYF.